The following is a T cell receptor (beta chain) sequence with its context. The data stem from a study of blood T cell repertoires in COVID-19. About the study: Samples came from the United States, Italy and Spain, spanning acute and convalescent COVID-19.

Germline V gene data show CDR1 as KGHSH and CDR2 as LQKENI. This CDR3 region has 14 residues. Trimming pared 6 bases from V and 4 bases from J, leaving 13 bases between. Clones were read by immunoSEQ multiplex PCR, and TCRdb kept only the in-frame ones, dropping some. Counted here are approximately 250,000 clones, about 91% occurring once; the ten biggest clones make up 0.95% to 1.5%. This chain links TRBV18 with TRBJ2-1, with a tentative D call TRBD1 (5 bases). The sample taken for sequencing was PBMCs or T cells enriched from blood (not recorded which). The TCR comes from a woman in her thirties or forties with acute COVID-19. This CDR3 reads CASSPTQAYNEQFF. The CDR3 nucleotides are TGTGCCAGCTCGCCGACACAGGCGTACAATGAGCAGTTCTTC.